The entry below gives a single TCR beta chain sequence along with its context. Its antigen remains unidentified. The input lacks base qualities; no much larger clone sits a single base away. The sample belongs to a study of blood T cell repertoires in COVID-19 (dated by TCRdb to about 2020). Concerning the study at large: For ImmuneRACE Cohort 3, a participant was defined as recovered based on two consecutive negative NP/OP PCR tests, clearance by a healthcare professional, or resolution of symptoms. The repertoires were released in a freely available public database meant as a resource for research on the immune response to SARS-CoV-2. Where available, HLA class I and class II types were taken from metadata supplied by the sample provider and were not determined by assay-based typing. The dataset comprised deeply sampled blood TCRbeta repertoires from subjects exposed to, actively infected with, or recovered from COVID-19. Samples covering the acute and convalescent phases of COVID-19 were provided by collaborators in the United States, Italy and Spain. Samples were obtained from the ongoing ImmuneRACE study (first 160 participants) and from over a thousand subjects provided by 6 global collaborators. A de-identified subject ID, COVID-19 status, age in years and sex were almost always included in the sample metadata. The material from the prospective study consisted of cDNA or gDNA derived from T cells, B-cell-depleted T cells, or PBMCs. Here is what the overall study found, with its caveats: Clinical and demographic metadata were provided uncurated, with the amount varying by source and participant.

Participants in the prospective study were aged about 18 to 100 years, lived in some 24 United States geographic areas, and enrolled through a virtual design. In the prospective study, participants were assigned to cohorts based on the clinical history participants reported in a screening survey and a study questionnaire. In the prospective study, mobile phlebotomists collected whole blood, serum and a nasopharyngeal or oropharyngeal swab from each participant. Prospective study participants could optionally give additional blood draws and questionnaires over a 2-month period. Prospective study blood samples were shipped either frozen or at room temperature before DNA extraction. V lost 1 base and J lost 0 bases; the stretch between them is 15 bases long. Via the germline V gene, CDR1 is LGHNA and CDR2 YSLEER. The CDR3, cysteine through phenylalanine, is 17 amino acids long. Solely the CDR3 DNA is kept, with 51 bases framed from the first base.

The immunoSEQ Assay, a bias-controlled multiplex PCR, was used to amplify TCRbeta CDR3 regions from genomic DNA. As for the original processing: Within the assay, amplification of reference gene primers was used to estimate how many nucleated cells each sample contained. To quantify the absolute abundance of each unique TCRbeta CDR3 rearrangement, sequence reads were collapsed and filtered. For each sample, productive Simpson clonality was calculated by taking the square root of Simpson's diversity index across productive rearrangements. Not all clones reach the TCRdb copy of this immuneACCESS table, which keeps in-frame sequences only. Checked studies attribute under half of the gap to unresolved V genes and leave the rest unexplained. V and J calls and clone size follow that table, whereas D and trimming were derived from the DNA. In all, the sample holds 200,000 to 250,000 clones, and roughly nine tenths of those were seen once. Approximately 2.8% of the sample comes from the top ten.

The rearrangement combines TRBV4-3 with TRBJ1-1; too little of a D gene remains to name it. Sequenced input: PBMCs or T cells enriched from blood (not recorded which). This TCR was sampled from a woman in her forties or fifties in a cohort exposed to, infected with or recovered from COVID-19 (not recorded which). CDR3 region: CASSQGGGISMNTEAFF. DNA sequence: TGCGCCAGCAGCCAAGGGGGAGGAATTTCGATGAACACTGAAGCTTTCTTT.